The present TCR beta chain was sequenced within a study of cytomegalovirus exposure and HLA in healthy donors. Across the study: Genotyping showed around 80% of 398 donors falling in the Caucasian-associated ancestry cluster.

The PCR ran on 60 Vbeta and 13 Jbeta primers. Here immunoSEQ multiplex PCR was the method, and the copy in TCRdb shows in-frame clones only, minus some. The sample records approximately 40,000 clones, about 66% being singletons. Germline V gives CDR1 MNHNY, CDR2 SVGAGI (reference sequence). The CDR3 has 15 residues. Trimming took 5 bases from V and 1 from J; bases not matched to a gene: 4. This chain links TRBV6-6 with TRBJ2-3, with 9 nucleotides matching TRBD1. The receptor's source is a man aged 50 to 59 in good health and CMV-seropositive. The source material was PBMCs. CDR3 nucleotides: TGTGCCAGCAGTACCCGGGACAGGGGCACAGATACGCAGTATTTT. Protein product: CASSTRDRGTDTQYF.